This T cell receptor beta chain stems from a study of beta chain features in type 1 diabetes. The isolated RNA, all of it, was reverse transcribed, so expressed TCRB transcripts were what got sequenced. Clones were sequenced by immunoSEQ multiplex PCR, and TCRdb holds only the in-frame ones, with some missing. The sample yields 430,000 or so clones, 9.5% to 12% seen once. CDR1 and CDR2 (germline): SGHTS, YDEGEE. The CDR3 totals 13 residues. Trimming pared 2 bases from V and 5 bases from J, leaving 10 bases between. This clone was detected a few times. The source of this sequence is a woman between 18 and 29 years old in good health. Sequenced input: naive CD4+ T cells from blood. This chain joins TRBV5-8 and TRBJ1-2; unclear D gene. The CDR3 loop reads CASSLWQKYGYTF. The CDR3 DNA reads TGTGCCAGCAGCTTATGGCAGAAGTATGGCTACACCTTC.